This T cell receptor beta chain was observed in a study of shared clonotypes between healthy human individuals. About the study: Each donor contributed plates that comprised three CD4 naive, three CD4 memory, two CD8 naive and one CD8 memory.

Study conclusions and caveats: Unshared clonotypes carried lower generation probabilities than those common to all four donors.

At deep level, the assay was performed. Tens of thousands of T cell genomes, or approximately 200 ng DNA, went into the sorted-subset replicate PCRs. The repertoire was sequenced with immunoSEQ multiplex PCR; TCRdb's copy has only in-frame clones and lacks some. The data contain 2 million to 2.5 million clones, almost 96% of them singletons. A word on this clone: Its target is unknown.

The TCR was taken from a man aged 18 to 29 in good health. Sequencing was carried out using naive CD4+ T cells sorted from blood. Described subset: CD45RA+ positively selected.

The chain's CDR3 is CASSSWDRNYGYTF. CDR3 sequence (DNA): TGTGCCAGTAGCTCCTGGGACCGAAACTATGGCTACACCTTC. The chain couples TRBV19 to TRBJ1-2; D is perhaps TRBD1 (5 bases). Germline V gene lookup returns CDR1 LNHDA and CDR2 SQIVND (reference sequence). Trimming took 6 bases from V and 2 from J, leaving 13 bases between them. The CDR3 spans 14 residues.